This T cell receptor beta chain emerged from a study of identical twins. CDR1 and CDR2 from the germline V gene are SGDLS and YYNGEE. V was trimmed by 0 bases and J by 14 bases, leaving 16 bases between them. CDR3 size: 13 residues. The sample holds a few counts of this clonotype. One entry per CDR3 protein, called by TCRdb with MiXCR from the 5' RACE reads. The data show about 660,000 distinct CDR3 sequences, 8.6% seen once. This sample was shared with a second study, whose subject was yellow fever vaccine responses in identical twins.

The chain couples TRBV9 to TRBJ2-3; D possibly corresponds to TRBD2 (5 bases). This receptor was identified in a woman younger than 30 in good health. Sample: PBMCs. The CDR3 region has the DNA TGTGCCAGCAGCGTAGAGAGAGTGGACTCGGCGTATTTT. This codes for CASSVERVDSAYF. The variable domain in full, with the rest retrieved from reference TRBV9 and TRBJ2-3, is DSGVTQTPKHLITATGQRVTLRCSPRSGDLSVYWYQQSLDQGLQFLIQYYNGEERAKGNILERFSAQQFPDLHSELNLSSLELGDSALYFCASSVERVDSAYFGPGTRLTVL.